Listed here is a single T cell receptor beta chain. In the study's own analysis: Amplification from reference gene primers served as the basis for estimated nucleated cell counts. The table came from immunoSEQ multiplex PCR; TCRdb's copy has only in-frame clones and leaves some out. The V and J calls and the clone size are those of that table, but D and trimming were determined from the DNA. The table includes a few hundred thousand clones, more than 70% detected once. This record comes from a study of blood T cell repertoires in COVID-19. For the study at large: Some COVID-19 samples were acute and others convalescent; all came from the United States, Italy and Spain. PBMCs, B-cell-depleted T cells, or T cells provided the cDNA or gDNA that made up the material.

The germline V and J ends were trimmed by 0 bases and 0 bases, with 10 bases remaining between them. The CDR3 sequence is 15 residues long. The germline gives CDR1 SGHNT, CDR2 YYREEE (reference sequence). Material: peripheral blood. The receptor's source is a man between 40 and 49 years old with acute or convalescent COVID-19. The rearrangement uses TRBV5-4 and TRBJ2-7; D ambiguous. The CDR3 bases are TGTGCCAGCAGCTTGGAAGCCTATAACTCCTACGAGCAGTACTTC. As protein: CASSLEAYNSYEQYF.